These 29 T cell receptor beta chains were sequenced from one sample in a study of identical twins. TCRdb reprocessed the 5' RACE reads with MiXCR, giving one entry per CDR3 protein. This sample has 450,000 or so distinct CDR3 sequences; roughly 24% occur once, and the top ten carry 2.9%. The same sample was also studied in work on T cells expressing NK-cell markers.

Input material: CD4+ T cells sorted from blood. The receptors derive from a woman aged 18-35 years in good health.

The chain uses TRBV7-2 and TRBJ1-4, with TRBD1 matching over 9 bases. The CDR3 has 14 amino acids. J gave up 8 bases and V 5 bases, and 6 bases lay outside the gene matches. The germline CDR1 and CDR2 sequences are SGHTA and FQGNSA. CDR3 sequence reads: CASSEQGAREKLFF. The CDR3 coding sequence is TGTGCCAGCAGCGAACAGGGGGCTAGGGAAAAACTGTTTTTT.

This clonotype has a handful of counts. CDR3 in amino acids: CAISGTGETYEQYF. CDR3 nucleotide sequence: TGTGCCATCAGTGGGACAGGGGAGACCTACGAGCAGTACTTC. The chain has TRBV10-3 and TRBJ2-7; 9 bases line up with TRBD1. V dropped 4 bases and J dropped 2; count of bases not matched to a gene: 3. Germline CDR1 reads ENHRY; CDR2 reads SYGVKD. CDR3 length equals 14 residues.

This chain connects TRBV10-3 to TRBJ2-7; TRBD2 agrees at 11 bases. With V trimmed by 9 bases and J by 3 bases, 10 bases remained unmatched. Per the germline V gene, CDR1 is ENHRY and CDR2 is SYGVKD. The CDR3 spans 15 residues. CDR3 sequence reads: CAMSGTSGLNYEQYF. The CDR3 DNA follows: TGTGCCATGAGCGGGACTAGCGGACTCAACTACGAGCAGTACTTC.

This clonotype was seen only a few times. The chain uses TRBV5-1 and TRBJ2-1, with 10 positions matching TRBD2. Germline V gene lookup returns CDR1 SGHRS and CDR2 YFSETQ. This CDR3 is built from 14 residues. The trim removed 4 bases at V and 7 bases at J, leaving 5 bases unmatched. CDR3 amino acids: CASSSGLAVNEQFF. In DNA form, the CDR3 reads TGCGCCAGCAGCAGTGGACTAGCGGTAAATGAGCAGTTCTTC.

The chain combines TRBV27 with TRBJ2-7; no clear D. From germline, CDR1 is MNHEY and CDR2 SMNVEV (reference sequence). The CDR3 has 11 residues. Trimming shortened V by 5 bases and J by 6 bases, and 8 bases separated the two germline ends. The DNA for the CDR3 is TGTGCCAGCAGTGGGTTGGGCGAGCAGTACTTC. This gives the protein CASSGLGEQYF.

The chain is built from TRBV29-1 and TRBJ1-1; the D gene is possibly TRBD1 (5 bases). The CDR3 consists of 13 residues. Germline V gene sequence: CDR1 SQVTM, CDR2 ANQGSEA. Trimming took off 7 bases at V and 2 bases at J, with 14 bases between the two ends. CDR3 nucleotide sequence: TGCAGCGCCGACCGGGGGGGAAACACTGAAGCTTTCTTT. Amino acid sequence: CSADRGGNTEAFF. The full variable domain, its missing parts supplied by reference TRBV29-1 and TRBJ1-1, is SAVISQKPSRDICQRGTSLTIQCQVDSQVTMMFWYRQQPGQSLTLIATANQGSEATYESGFVIDKFPISRPNLTFSTLTVSNMSPEDSSIYLCSADRGGNTEAFFGQGTRLTVV.

V is TRBV7-8 and J is TRBJ2-7, with 7 bases identical to TRBD1. V lost 7 bases to trimming and J lost 1 base; unmatched junction nucleotides: 13. This CDR3 is built from 16 residues. CDR1 SGHVS and CDR2 FQNEAQ come from the germline V gene. The CDR3 is CASTPGQQRLSYEQYF. CDR3 coding DNA: TGTGCCAGCACTCCGGGACAGCAAAGATTATCCTACGAGCAGTACTTC.

This clonotype was observed at least ten times. The V call is TRBV10-3, the J call TRBJ2-7, with D possibly called TRBD1 or TRBD2 (7 bases each). The CDR3 is 14 amino acids. Germline-derived CDR1 and CDR2 are ENHRY and SYGVKD. Trimming left V 7 bases short and J 1 base short, with 14 bases between. The CDR3 coding sequence is TGTGCCATCAAGGGAGGGACAGAATCCTACGAGCAGTACTTC. Encoded protein: CAIKGGTESYEQYF.

This clonotype was detected a few times. V is TRBV20-1 and J is TRBJ1-4; tentatively, D is TRBD1 (6 bases). V shed 2 bases and J shed 8 bases, with 15 bases lying between them. Germline V gene lookup returns CDR1 DFQATT and CDR2 SNEGSKA (reference sequence). This CDR3 is 14 amino acids long. CDR3 sequence: CSARNTGIGEKLFF. CDR3 DNA: TGCAGTGCTAGAAATACAGGGATTGGAGAAAAACTGTTTTTT.

For this clonotype: The junction departs from the called germline gene at one end, perhaps through a read error. The gene calls are TRBV6-1 and TRBJ1-4, with 10 positions matching TRBD1. Germline assignment: CDR1 MNHNS and CDR2 SASEGT. The CDR3 runs 14 residues. The CDR3 DNA reads TGTGCCAGCACCGTGACAGGGGGCAATGGAAAACTGTTTTTT. Its translation is CASTVTGGNGKLFF.

This clonotype was detected only a few times. The gene calls are TRBV6-5 and TRBJ2-7, with D possibly matching TRBD2 (7 bases). V lost 7 bases and J 2 bases, leaving 15 bases between the germline ends. The CDR3 length is 14 residues. Germline V gene lookup returns CDR1 MNHEY and CDR2 SVGAGI. The CDR3 DNA reads TGTGCCAGCAAGTTGGGGAGGGGGACCTACGAGCAGTACTTC. It encodes CASKLGRGTYEQYF.

The gene calls are TRBV4-3 and TRBJ2-3; D is uncertain. V shed 1 base and J shed 3 bases, with 8 bases lying between them. This CDR3 has 14 residues. Germline assignment: CDR1 LGHNA and CDR2 YSLEER. CDR3 coding DNA: TGCGCCAGCAGCCAAGGCCTCCGGACAGATACGCAGTATTTT. It is translated as CASSQGLRTDTQYF.

The V and J genes are TRBV6-1 and TRBJ2-1; the match to TRBD2 covers 11 bases. This CDR3 comprises 15 residues. J was trimmed by 6 bases and V by 6 bases; bases with no gene match: 7. Germline lookup yields CDR1 MNHNS and CDR2 SASEGT. Here the CDR3 reads CASRPTGTSGNEQFF. CDR3 nucleotides: TGTGCCAGCAGGCCTACCGGGACTAGCGGCAATGAGCAGTTCTTC.

The count of this clonotype is one. The DNA for the CDR3 is TGTGCCAGCAGCTTTATGTCTGGCTACACCTTC. This translates into CASSFMSGYTF. The chain recombines TRBV5-6 with TRBJ1-2; D not resolved. This CDR3 contains 11 residues. The germline gives CDR1 SGHDT, CDR2 YYEEEE. With 2 bases removed from V and 7 bases from J, the gap between germline ends came to 6 bases. Full variable domain (missing parts from reference TRBV5-6 and TRBJ1-2): DAGVTQSPTHLIKTRGQQVTLRCSPKSGHDTVSWYQQALGQGPQFIFQYYEEEERQRGNFPDRFSGHQFPNYSSELNVNALLLGDSALYLCASSFMSGYTFGSGTRLTVV.

This clonotype was counted a few times. The rearrangement joins TRBV10-3 to TRBJ2-3; D may match TRBD1 or TRBD2 (5 bases each). V dropped 6 bases and J dropped 11 bases, with 12 bases sitting between them. The CDR3 covers 11 residues. Germline lookup yields CDR1 ENHRY and CDR2 SYGVKD. CDR3 amino acids: CAISEGSGQYF. The CDR3 DNA reads TGTGCCATCAGCGAGGGGAGTGGGCAGTATTTT.

This clonotype was counted a few times. The rearrangement uses TRBV5-1 and TRBJ2-3, with 9 nucleotides matching TRBD2. Germline assignment: CDR1 SGHRS and CDR2 YFSETQ. V lost 5 bases to trimming and J lost 3 bases; unmatched junction nucleotides: 4. There are 14 residues in the CDR3. The CDR3 DNA is TGCGCCAGCAGGTTAGCGGGAGAAACAGATACGCAGTATTTT. As protein: CASRLAGETDTQYF.

As for this clonotype: A much larger clone differs from this one at a single base, so this may be a read error. CDR3 coding DNA: TGTGCCTGCAGCTTATGGGGTAGCGGGAGTACAGATACGCAGTATTTT. Protein sequence: CACSLWGSGSTDTQYF. The chain uses TRBV7-2 and TRBJ2-3; 9 nucleotides match TRBD2. The CDR3 is 16 residues long. The germline gives CDR1 SGHTA, CDR2 FQGNSA.

This clonotype was counted a few times. The chain recombines TRBV5-1 with TRBJ2-1, with D perhaps matching TRBD2 (7 bases). The CDR3 loop spans 15 amino acids. The V gene's germline CDR1 is SGHRS and CDR2 YFSETQ. V was pared by 0 bases and J by 7 bases, with 14 bases between. Here the CDR3 reads CASSLGGGERNEQFF. The CDR3 DNA sequence: TGCGCCAGCAGCTTGGGCGGGGGCGAGAGAAATGAGCAGTTCTTC.

This clonotype was recorded a few times. V gene TRBV2 combines with J gene TRBJ2-3; D assignment may be TRBD1 or TRBD2 (5 bases each). The V gene lost 7 bases and the J gene lost 1 base, with 12 bases spanning the gap. Germline values: CDR1 SNHLY, CDR2 FYNNEI. The CDR3 extends over 14 amino acids. The CDR3 loop reads CASKWGTRTDTQYF. Written as DNA, the CDR3 is TGTGCCAGCAAGTGGGGGACCCGCACAGATACGCAGTATTTT.

This clonotype was seen a few times. This chain joins TRBV7-2 and TRBJ2-3; 8 positions agree with TRBD2. The CDR3 totals 16 residues. In germline, CDR1 is SGHTA, CDR2 FQGNSA. After removal of 1 base from V and 2 bases from J, the junction contained 5 bases not matched to a gene. The CDR3 bases are TGTGCCAGCAGCTTAGGAGCGGGAGCGAACACAGATACGCAGTATTTT. Translation: CASSLGAGANTDTQYF.

In this sample, this clonotype turned up a few times. The chain recombines TRBV11-2 with TRBJ2-1; 15 nucleotides align to TRBD2. This CDR3 comprises 19 residues. V lost 6 bases, J lost 7 bases, and 16 bases stayed unmatched. Germline CDR1 reads SGHAT; CDR2 reads FQNNGV. The CDR3 DNA sequence: TGTGCCAGCAGGACCCTAACGGGACTAGCGGGGGGACGGGTAAATGAGCAGTTCTTC. Protein sequence: CASRTLTGLAGGRVNEQFF.

A few counts support this clonotype. This rearrangement joins TRBV20-1 to TRBJ2-7; D is ambiguous. Deletions cut 0 bases from V and 5 bases from J, with 11 bases between. CDR1 and CDR2 from the germline V gene are DFQATT and SNEGSKA (reference sequence). This CDR3 contains 13 residues. CDR3 loop: CSAREGQSDEQYF. The CDR3 DNA follows: TGCAGTGCTAGAGAGGGCCAGAGCGACGAGCAGTACTTC.

V is TRBV10-3 and J is TRBJ2-2; 8 bases are shared with TRBD2. The germline CDR1 and CDR2 sequences are ENHRY and SYGVKD. The CDR3 has 15 residues. Trimming cost V 4 bases and J 1 base; bases outside gene matches: 2. CDR3 in DNA: TGTGCCATCAGTGGCACTAGCGGGAACACCGGGGAGCTGTTTTTT. Its translation is CAISGTSGNTGELFF.

The chain has TRBV20-1 and TRBJ1-1; 7 bases are a match to TRBD1. Germline V gene data show CDR1 as DFQATT and CDR2 as SNEGSKA (reference sequence). J gave up 1 base and V 5 bases, and 4 bases lay outside the gene matches. The CDR3 sequence is 13 residues long. The CDR3 protein is CSAARTGNTEAFF. The CDR3 coding sequence is TGCAGTGCTGCCCGGACAGGGAACACTGAAGCTTTCTTT.

This chain uses TRBV5-1 with TRBJ2-3; 8 bases agree with TRBD1. The CDR3 runs 14 residues. V gave up 4 bases and J gave up 4 bases; unmatched junction bases: 5. Germline V CDR1 and CDR2: SGHRS, YFSETQ. CDR3 sequence (DNA): TGCGCCAGCAGCAGCGGACAGGGTCCAGATACGCAGTATTTT. Protein sequence: CASSSGQGPDTQYF.

This chain connects TRBV5-1 to TRBJ2-5, with TRBD1 identical over 10 bases. V lost 0 bases and J lost 2; bases outside the gene matches: 7. Germline CDR1 and CDR2: SGHRS and YFSETQ. The CDR3 has 17 amino acids. In DNA, the CDR3 is TGCGCCAGCAGCTTGGCGATGGGACAGGGGATACAAGAGACCCAGTACTTC. This codes for CASSLAMGQGIQETQYF.

V usage is TRBV3-1 and J usage is TRBJ2-5; TRBD2 aligns across 11 bases. Germline-derived CDR1 and CDR2 are LGHDT and YNNKEL (reference sequence). After removal of 4 bases from V and 2 bases from J, the junction contained 3 bases not matched to a gene. The CDR3 is made up of 15 amino acids. This chain's CDR3 is CASSRGLAEQETQYF. The CDR3 DNA sequence: TGTGCCAGCAGCCGGGGACTAGCGGAACAAGAGACCCAGTACTTC.

The chain carries TRBV7-2 and TRBJ2-1; tentatively, D is TRBD1 or TRBD2 (5 bases each). Germline CDR1 reads SGHTA; CDR2 reads FQGNSA. CDR3 size: 13 residues. The V end lost 5 bases, the J end lost 11 bases, and 16 bases lay between the germline ends. For the CDR3, the DNA is TGTGCCAGCAGCCCAGACAGACCGGGGAAGCAGTTCTTC. The encoded protein is CASSPDRPGKQFF.

This clonotype was observed a handful of times. The J gene is TRBJ2-2, the V gene TRBV9; TRBD2 agrees at 13 bases. The V gene end was trimmed by 4 bases and the J gene end by 6 bases; junction bases not matched to a gene: 9. The germline V gene encodes CDR1 SGDLS and CDR2 YYNGEE. The CDR3 is 17 residues long. CDR3 in amino acids: CASSSRTSGSSAGELFF. The CDR3 DNA is TGTGCCAGCAGCTCCAGGACTAGCGGGAGTTCCGCCGGGGAGCTGTTTTTT.